The 27 T cell receptor beta chains reported below all come from one sample, sequenced in a study of brain T cells in children with intractable seizures. Clones were sequenced by immunoSEQ multiplex PCR, and TCRdb holds only the in-frame ones, with some missing. The sample has hundreds of thousands of clones, 93% seen once. Time point specified: blood from clinic visit 5 months post-surgery; TSC patient then seizure free. Material: peripheral blood, obtained less than 6 months after surgery. Receptor source: a boy younger than two with tuberous sclerosis and intractable seizures.

The V and J genes are TRBV6-5 and TRBJ2-7; D is ambiguous. The V and J ends lost 8 bases and 1 base respectively, with 9 bases between them. Germline CDR1 and CDR2: MNHEY and SVGAGI. The CDR3 totals 12 residues. CDR3 in DNA: TGTGCCAGCCGTAGTCCTTCCTACGAGCAGTACTTC. As protein: CASRSPSYEQYF.

The J gene is TRBJ1-1, the V gene TRBV19; 7 positions agree with TRBD1. The V and J ends lost 6 bases and 5 bases, in that order; junction bases with no gene match: 12. The CDR3 is 15 residues long. Germline V gene sequence: CDR1 LNHDA, CDR2 SQIVND (reference sequence). The CDR3 DNA reads TGTGCCAGTAGAACCGACAGGGAAAAGGGGACTGAAGCTTTCTTT. Its translation is CASRTDREKGTEAFF. Complete variable domain (other parts from reference TRBV19 and TRBJ1-1): DGGITQSPKYLFRKEGQNVTLSCEQNLNHDAMYWYRQDPGQGLRLIYYSQIVNDFQKGDIAEGYSVSREKKESFPLTVTSAQKNPTAFYLCASRTDREKGTEAFFGQGTRLTVV.

The rearrangement links TRBV7-8 to TRBJ1-4, with D uncertain. Trimming shortened V by 5 bases and J by 3 bases, and 10 bases separated the two germline ends. Germline CDR1 reads SGHVS; CDR2 reads FQNEAQ. The CDR3 length is 14 residues. CDR3 protein: CASSQAGANEKLFF. In nucleotides, the CDR3 is TGTGCCAGCAGCCAAGCCGGGGCTAATGAAAAACTGTTTTTT. Full variable domain (outside the CDR3, taken from reference TRBV7-8 and TRBJ1-4): GAGVSQSPRYKVAKRGQDVALRCDPISGHVSLFWYQQALGQGPEFLTYFQNEAQLDKSGLPSDRFFAERPEGSVSTLKIQRTQQEDSAVYLCASSQAGANEKLFFGSGTQLSVL.

The chain employs TRBV7-9 and TRBJ1-2; D gene uncertain. Trimming stripped 10 bases from V and 1 base from J, with 16 bases between. Germline V lookup: CDR1 SEHNR, CDR2 FQNEAQ (reference sequence). The CDR3 consists of 14 residues. This chain's CDR3 is CATLARKDNYGYTF. The DNA for the CDR3 is TGTGCCACCCTGGCCCGGAAGGATAACTATGGCTACACCTTC.

The chain has TRBV6-1 and TRBJ1-5, with D unclear. Trimming removed 2 bases from V and 4 bases from J, with 15 bases in between. CDR1 is MNHNS and CDR2 is SASEGT in the germline V gene. The CDR3 sequence is 16 residues long. CDR3 sequence (DNA): TGTGCCAGCAGTGAATTTGGGGTCACCACTAATCAGCCCCAGCATTTT. This gives the protein CASSEFGVTTNQPQHF.

Here the CDR3 DNA reads TGTGCCAGCAGCACCCGGGGGCAGGGCAGTCCCTCCTACGAGCAGTACTTC. Amino acids: CASSTRGQGSPSYEQYF. The gene calls are TRBV11-3 and TRBJ2-7; D possibly matches TRBD1 or TRBD2 (6 bases each). Germline CDR1 and CDR2: SGHNT and YENEEA. The V and J ends lost 5 bases and 0 bases respectively, with 20 bases between them. The CDR3 covers 17 residues.

Of note for this clone: This sample also contains other DNA sequences that code for the same CDR3. The chain recombines TRBV14 with TRBJ2-3; D ambiguous. Germline V lookup: CDR1 SGHDN, CDR2 FVKESK. This CDR3 is 14 amino acids long. V was trimmed by 0 bases and J by 1 base, leaving 5 bases between them. This CDR3 reads CASSQDPGTDTQYF. The CDR3 nucleotides read TGTGCCAGCAGCCAAGATCCGGGCACAGATACGCAGTATTTT.

The J gene is TRBJ1-4, the V gene TRBV5-1, with D hard to call. From germline, CDR1 is SGHRS and CDR2 YFSETQ. This CDR3 comprises 15 residues. Trimming pared 6 bases from V and 0 bases from J, leaving 12 bases between. The CDR3 nucleotides are TGCGCCAGCACCTCCGGCAGAGCAACTAATGAAAAACTGTTTTTT. Translated, it gives CASTSGRATNEKLFF.

The gene calls are TRBV9 and TRBJ2-5; no clear D. Trimming took 4 bases from V and 5 from J, leaving 15 bases between them. In germline, CDR1 is SGDLS, CDR2 YYNGEE. The CDR3 is 14 residues long. The CDR3 region is CASSPMANFETQYF. CDR3 in DNA: TGTGCCAGCAGCCCGATGGCAAACTTTGAGACCCAGTACTTC.

The chain employs TRBV20-1 and TRBJ1-2; D is unclear. Germline CDR1 and CDR2: DFQATT and SNEGSKA (reference sequence). Trimming pared 3 bases from V and 7 bases from J, leaving 12 bases between. This CDR3 is built from 12 residues. The CDR3 loop is CSASSDSGGYTF. The CDR3 coding sequence is TGCAGTGCTAGTAGTGATAGCGGTGGCTACACCTTC.

The rearrangement uses TRBV7-9 and TRBJ2-1; D gene uncertain. The CDR3 is 12 residues long. The germline V gene encodes CDR1 SEHNR and CDR2 FQNEAQ (reference sequence). The V end lost 1 base, the J end lost 7 bases, and 5 bases lay between the germline ends. The CDR3 DNA is TGTGCCAGCAGCTTAGACCGAAATGAGCAGTTCTTC. This encodes CASSLDRNEQFF.

The chain joins TRBV2 to TRBJ2-3; 10 nucleotides match TRBD2. The V gene's germline CDR1 is SNHLY and CDR2 FYNNEI. This CDR3 is 16 amino acids long. Trimming cost V 5 bases and J 0 bases; bases outside gene matches: 5. For the CDR3, the DNA is TGTGCCAGCAGTTTTGAGCGGGGGGGTAGCACAGATACGCAGTATTTT. As protein: CASSFERGGSTDTQYF.

This clone was seen more than once but under ten times. The chain has TRBV4-2 and TRBJ2-7; D remains unclear. V dropped 0 bases and J dropped 0 bases, with 6 bases sitting between them. CDR3 length equals 14 residues. Per the germline V gene, CDR1 is LGHNA and CDR2 is YNFKEQ. The CDR3 DNA is TGTGCCAGCAGCCAAGAATCAGGCTCCTACGAGCAGTACTTC. Protein sequence: CASSQESGSYEQYF.

The rearrangement joins TRBV7-2 to TRBJ2-2, with D unclear. The CDR3 has 14 amino acids. The V gene lost 5 bases and the J gene lost 1 base, with 8 bases spanning the gap. Germline assignment: CDR1 SGHTA and CDR2 FQGNSA. The CDR3 bases are TGTGCCAGCAGCCACGAGAGGAACACCGGGGAGCTGTTTTTT. Protein product: CASSHERNTGELFF.

The CDR3 nucleotides are TGTGCCAGCAGCTTAGGACTAGCGGGGGGGCTCAATGAGCAGTTCTTC. Translating it yields CASSLGLAGGLNEQFF. This chain uses TRBV7-2 with TRBJ2-1; 14 positions match TRBD2. This CDR3 contains 16 residues. The V and J ends lost 1 base and 6 bases, in that order; junction bases with no gene match: 2. Germline CDR1 reads SGHTA; CDR2 reads FQGNSA. The variable domain in full, with the rest retrieved from reference TRBV7-2 and TRBJ2-1, is GAGVSQSPSNKVTEKGKDVELRCDPISGHTALYWYRQSLGQGLEFLIYFQGNSAPDKSGLPSDRFSAERTGGSVSTLTIQRTQQEDSAVYLCASSLGLAGGLNEQFFGPGTRLTVL.

The chain recombines TRBV7-8 with TRBJ1-5, with D unclear. This CDR3 is 13 amino acids long. V was shortened by 1 base and J by 4 bases, with 5 bases between the two germline ends. CDR1 SGHVS and CDR2 FQNEAQ come from the germline V gene. The CDR3 sequence is CASSLGQNQPQHF. The CDR3 DNA reads TGTGCCAGCAGCTTAGGCCAGAATCAGCCCCAGCATTTT.

This clone was recorded once. The V call is TRBV19, the J call TRBJ2-6, with D possibly matching TRBD1 (6 bases). The CDR3 loop spans 14 amino acids. Germline CDR1 and CDR2: LNHDA and SQIVND (reference sequence). V was pared by 10 bases and J by 2 bases, with 12 bases between. The CDR3 DNA follows: TGTGCCACCAAGACAGGCACTGGGGCCAACGTCCTGACTTTC. It yields the protein CATKTGTGANVLTF. The variable domain in full, with the rest retrieved from reference TRBV19 and TRBJ2-6, is DGGITQSPKYLFRKEGQNVTLSCEQNLNHDAMYWYRQDPGQGLRLIYYSQIVNDFQKGDIAEGYSVSREKKESFPLTVTSAQKNPTAFYLCATKTGTGANVLTFGAGSRLTVL.

The genes are TRBV10-3 and TRBJ1-5; 7 bases fit TRBD1. The germline CDR1 and CDR2 sequences are ENHRY and SYGVKD. J was trimmed by 2 bases and V by 4 bases; bases with no gene match: 2. The CDR3 loop spans 14 amino acids. For the CDR3, the DNA is TGTGCCATCAGTGCCCAGGGGGGCAATCAGCCCCAGCATTTT. Protein sequence: CAISAQGGNQPQHF.

Only a few counts were recorded for this clone. One end of the junction is discordant with germline, which a read error may explain. In DNA form, the CDR3 reads TGTGCCAGCAGAGAAGTAGCGGGAGCCCTCTACAATGAGCAGTTCTTC. Its translation is CASREVAGALYNEQFF. The V and J genes are TRBV2 and TRBJ2-1; 9 bases line up with TRBD2. CDR3 length: 16 amino acids. The germline gives CDR1 SNHLY, CDR2 FYNNEI.

The V gene is TRBV6-1, the J gene TRBJ2-6; 8 bases match TRBD1. This CDR3 spans 16 amino acids. Unmatched junction bases numbered 4, after V lost 6 bases and J lost 0 bases. Germline values: CDR1 MNHNS, CDR2 SASEGT. CDR3 amino acids: CASSETGGSGANVLTF. CDR3 nucleotides: TGTGCCAGCAGCGAAACAGGGGGCTCTGGGGCCAACGTCCTGACTTTC.

This chain connects TRBV4-1 to TRBJ1-5; no clear D gene. Germline V lookup: CDR1 MGHRA, CDR2 YSYEKL. The germline V and J ends were trimmed by 0 bases and 7 bases, with 13 bases remaining between them. The CDR3 has 15 amino acids. CDR3 loop: CASSQDFQAGQPQHF. In DNA form, the CDR3 reads TGCGCCAGCAGCCAAGATTTCCAGGCTGGACAGCCCCAGCATTTT.

This clone has just one count. The chain recombines TRBV30 with TRBJ1-2, with D tentatively TRBD1 (5 bases). Germline V gives CDR1 GTSNPN, CDR2 SVGIG (reference sequence). Trimming removed 1 base from V and 8 bases from J, with 20 bases in between. The CDR3 loop spans 15 amino acids. The CDR3 DNA is TGTGCCTGGAGTGATGACTTGGGGGAATCTGACGGCTACACCTTC. Translation: CAWSDDLGESDGYTF.

This chain uses TRBV10-2 with TRBJ2-1; 8 bases are shared with TRBD1. Germline V gene data show CDR1 as WSHSY and CDR2 as SAAADI. V was pared by 6 bases and J by 9 bases, with 7 bases of the junction left unmatched. The CDR3 length is 13 residues. CDR3 amino acids: CASSPDRDLEQFF. CDR3 DNA: TGCGCCAGCAGCCCGGACAGGGATCTTGAGCAGTTCTTC.

The CDR3 is CASSLAETANEKLFF. The CDR3 DNA follows: TGTGCCAGCAGCTTAGCGGAGACGGCGAATGAAAAACTGTTTTTT. This chain links TRBV7-9 with TRBJ1-4; D is unclear. This CDR3 region has 15 residues. Germline CDR1 and CDR2: SEHNR and FQNEAQ (reference sequence). V was cut by 0 bases and J by 5 bases, with 10 bases left in between.

The V and J genes are TRBV6-5 and TRBJ2-2; D perhaps matches TRBD2 (5 bases). The V gene lost 7 bases and the J gene lost 0 bases, with 9 bases spanning the gap. The CDR3 consists of 14 residues. Looked up from germline, CDR1 is MNHEY and CDR2 is SVGAGI. The CDR3 coding sequence is TGTGCCAGCACGGCGGGCTCGAACACCGGGGAGCTGTTTTTT. Its protein is CASTAGSNTGELFF.

This chain connects TRBV14 to TRBJ2-5; the match to TRBD2 covers 14 bases. Trimming at V came to 1 base and at J to 5 bases, leaving 3 bases not matched to a gene. CDR1 and CDR2 (germline): SGHDN, FVKESK. The CDR3 is 16 residues long. The CDR3 region has the DNA TGTGCCAGCAGCCAAGGGACTAGCGGGAGGCGGGAGACCCAGTACTTC. Amino acids: CASSQGTSGRRETQYF.

The rearrangement uses TRBV5-1 and TRBJ1-6; D is uncertain. Germline V gene sequence: CDR1 SGHRS, CDR2 YFSETQ. This CDR3 contains 15 residues. Trimming cost V 4 bases and J 3 bases, with 11 bases left between them. The CDR3 DNA sequence: TGCGCCAGCAGCACCGGACGGGACTATAATTCACCCCTCCACTTT. Translated: CASSTGRDYNSPLHF.